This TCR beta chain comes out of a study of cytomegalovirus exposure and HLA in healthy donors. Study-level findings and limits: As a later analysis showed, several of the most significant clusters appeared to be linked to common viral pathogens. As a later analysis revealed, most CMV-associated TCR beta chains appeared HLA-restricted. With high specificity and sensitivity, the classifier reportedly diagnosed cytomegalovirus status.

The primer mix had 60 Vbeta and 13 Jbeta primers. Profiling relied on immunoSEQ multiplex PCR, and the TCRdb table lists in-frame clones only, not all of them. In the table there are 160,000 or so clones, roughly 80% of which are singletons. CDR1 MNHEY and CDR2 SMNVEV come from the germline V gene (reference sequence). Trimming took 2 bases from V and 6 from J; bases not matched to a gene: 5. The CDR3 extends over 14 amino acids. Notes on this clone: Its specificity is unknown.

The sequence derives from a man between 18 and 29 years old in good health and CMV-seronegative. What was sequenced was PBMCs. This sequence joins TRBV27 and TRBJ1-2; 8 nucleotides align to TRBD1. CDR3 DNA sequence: TGTGCCAGCAGTTTACAGGGGGCGCAAGATGGCTACACCTTC. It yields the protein CASSLQGAQDGYTF.